This T cell receptor (beta chain) appears in the sequencing data of a study of T cell responses to AZD1222 COVID-19 vaccine. Study outcomes and limitations: Females outnumbered males among donors, who were mostly white British; clonal diversity was possibly underestimated.

The method was immunoSEQ multiplex PCR; TCRdb's version includes in-frame clones alone and lacks a portion of them. The sample records 84,000 or so clones, 65% to 90% being singletons. CDR3 length equals 14 residues. The J segment lost 4 bases and the V segment lost 3 bases, leaving 4 bases of the junction unmatched. Germline V gene lookup returns CDR1 LNHDA and CDR2 SQIVND (reference sequence). This clone was detected a few times. Its antigen is unknown. This clonotype was obtained from an adult in good health. The material sequenced was peripheral blood, taken on day 0 of AZD1222 vaccination. This chain links TRBV19 with TRBJ2-3; 7 nucleotides line up with TRBD1. The CDR3 protein is CASSMRQGADTQYF. In nucleotides, the CDR3 is TGTGCCAGTAGTATGAGACAGGGCGCAGATACGCAGTATTTT.